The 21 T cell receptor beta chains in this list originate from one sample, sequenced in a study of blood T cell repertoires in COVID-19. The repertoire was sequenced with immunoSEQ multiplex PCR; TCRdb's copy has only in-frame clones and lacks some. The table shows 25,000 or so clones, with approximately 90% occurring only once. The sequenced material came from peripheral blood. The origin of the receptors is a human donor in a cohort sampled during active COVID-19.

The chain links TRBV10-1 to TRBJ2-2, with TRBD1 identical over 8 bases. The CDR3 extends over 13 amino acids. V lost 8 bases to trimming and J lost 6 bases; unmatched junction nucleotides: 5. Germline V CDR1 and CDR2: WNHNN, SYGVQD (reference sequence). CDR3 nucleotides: TGCGCCAGCGGACCAGGGGGCCCCGGGGAGCTGTTTTTT. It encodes CASGPGGPGELFF.

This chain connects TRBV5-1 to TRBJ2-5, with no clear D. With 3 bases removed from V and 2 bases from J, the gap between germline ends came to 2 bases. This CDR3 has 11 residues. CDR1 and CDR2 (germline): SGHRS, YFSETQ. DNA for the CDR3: TGCGCCAGCAGCTCTCAAGAGACCCAGTACTTC. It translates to CASSSQETQYF.

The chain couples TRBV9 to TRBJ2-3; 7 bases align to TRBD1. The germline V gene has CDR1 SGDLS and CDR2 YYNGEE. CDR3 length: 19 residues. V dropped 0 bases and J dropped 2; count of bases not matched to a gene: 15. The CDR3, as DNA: TGTGCCAGCAGCGTAGGACCGGGACAGCCCTGGTCCCCCACAGATACGCAGTATTTT. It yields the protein CASSVGPGQPWSPTDTQYF. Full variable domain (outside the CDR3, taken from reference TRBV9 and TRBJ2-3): DSGVTQTPKHLITATGQRVTLRCSPRSGDLSVYWYQQSLDQGLQFLIQYYNGEERAKGNILERFSAQQFPDLHSELNLSSLELGDSALYFCASSVGPGQPWSPTDTQYFGPGTRLTVL.

CDR3 nucleotides: TGTGCCAGCAGCCAAGGAGCAGGGGCCTACGAGCAGTACTTC. Protein: CASSQGAGAYEQYF. The chain combines TRBV4-2 with TRBJ2-7, with a weak D call TRBD1 (6 bases). CDR1 is LGHNA and CDR2 is YNFKEQ in the germline V gene. Trimming removed 1 base from V and 2 bases from J, with 9 bases in between. CDR3 length: 14 amino acids.

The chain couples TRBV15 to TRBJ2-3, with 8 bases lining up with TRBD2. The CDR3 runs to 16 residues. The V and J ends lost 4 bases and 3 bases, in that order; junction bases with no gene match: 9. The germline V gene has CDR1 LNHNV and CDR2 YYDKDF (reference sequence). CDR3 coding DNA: TGTGCCACCAGCACACTTCCAGCGGGAGTGACAGATACGCAGTATTTT. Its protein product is CATSTLPAGVTDTQYF.

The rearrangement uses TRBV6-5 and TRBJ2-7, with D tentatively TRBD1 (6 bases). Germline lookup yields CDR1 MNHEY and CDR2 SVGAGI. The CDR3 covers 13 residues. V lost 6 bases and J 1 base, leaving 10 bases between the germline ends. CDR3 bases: TGTGCCAGCAGGCCCGGACAGTCCTACGAGCAGTACTTC. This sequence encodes CASRPGQSYEQYF.

The CDR3 loop is CASSMPRQARDEQYF. CDR3 DNA sequence: TGTGCCAGTAGTATGCCCCGGCAAGCCCGGGACGAGCAGTACTTC. The V gene is TRBV19, the J gene TRBJ2-7; D gene unclear. The V gene lost 3 bases and the J gene lost 5 bases, with 17 bases spanning the gap. Looked up from germline, CDR1 is LNHDA and CDR2 is SQIVND (reference sequence). The CDR3 is made up of 15 amino acids.

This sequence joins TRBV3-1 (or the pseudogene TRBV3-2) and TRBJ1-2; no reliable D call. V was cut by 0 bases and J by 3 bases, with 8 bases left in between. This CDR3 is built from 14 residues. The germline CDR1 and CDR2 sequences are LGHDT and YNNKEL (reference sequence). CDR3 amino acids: CASSQDIGDYGYTF. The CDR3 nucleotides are TGTGCCAGCAGCCAAGATATCGGAGACTATGGCTACACCTTC.

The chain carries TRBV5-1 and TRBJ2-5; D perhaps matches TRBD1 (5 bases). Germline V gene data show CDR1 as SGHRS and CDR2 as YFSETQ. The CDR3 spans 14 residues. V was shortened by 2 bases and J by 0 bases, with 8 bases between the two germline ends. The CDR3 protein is CASSFTTDQETQYF. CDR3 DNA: TGCGCCAGCAGCTTTACGACAGACCAAGAGACCCAGTACTTC. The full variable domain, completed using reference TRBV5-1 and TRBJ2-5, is KAGVTQTPRYLIKTRGQQVTLSCSPISGHRSVSWYQQTPGQGLQFLFEYFSETQRNKGNFPGRFSGRQFSNSRSEMNVSTLELGDSALYLCASSFTTDQETQYFGPGTRLLVL.

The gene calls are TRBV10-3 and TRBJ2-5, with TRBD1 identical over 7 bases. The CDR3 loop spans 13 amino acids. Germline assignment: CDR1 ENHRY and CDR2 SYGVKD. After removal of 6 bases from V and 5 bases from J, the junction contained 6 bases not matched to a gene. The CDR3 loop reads CAIRMTGLETQYF. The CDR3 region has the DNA TGTGCCATCAGGATGACAGGGCTGGAGACCCAGTACTTC.

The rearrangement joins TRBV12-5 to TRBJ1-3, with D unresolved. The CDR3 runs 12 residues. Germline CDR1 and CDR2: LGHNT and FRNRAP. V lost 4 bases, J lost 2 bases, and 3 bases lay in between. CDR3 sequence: CASGSAGNTIYF. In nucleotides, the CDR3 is TGTGCTAGTGGTTCCGCTGGAAACACCATATATTTT.

This CDR3 reads CASSKTTVTPNEKLFF. CDR3 nucleotide sequence: TGTGCCAGCAGCAAAACTACGGTGACTCCTAATGAAAAACTGTTTTTT. The rearrangement joins TRBV4-2 to TRBJ1-4; no firm D call. The V and J ends lost 5 bases and 3 bases respectively, with 16 bases between them. Germline values: CDR1 LGHNA, CDR2 YNFKEQ. This CDR3 has 16 residues.

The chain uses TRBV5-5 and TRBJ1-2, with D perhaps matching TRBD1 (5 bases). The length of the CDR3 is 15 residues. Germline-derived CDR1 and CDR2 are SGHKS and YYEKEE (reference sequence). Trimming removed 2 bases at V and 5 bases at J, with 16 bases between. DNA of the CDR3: TGTGCCAGCAGCTTCGGTCGGGCGGCAGGGTATGGCTACACCTTC. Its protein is CASSFGRAAGYGYTF. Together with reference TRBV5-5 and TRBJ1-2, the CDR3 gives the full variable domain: DAGVTQSPTHLIKTRGQQVTLRCSPISGHKSVSWYQQVLGQGPQFIFQYYEKEERGRGNFPDRFSARQFPNYSSELNVNALLLGDSALYLCASSFGRAAGYGYTFGSGTRLTVV.

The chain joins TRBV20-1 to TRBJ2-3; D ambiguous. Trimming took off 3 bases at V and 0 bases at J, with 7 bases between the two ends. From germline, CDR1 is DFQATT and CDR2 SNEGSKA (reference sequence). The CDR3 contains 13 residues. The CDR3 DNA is TGCAGTGCTAGTCAGTCTAGCACAGATACGCAGTATTTT. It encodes CSASQSSTDTQYF.

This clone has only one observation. The CDR3 here is CATSRANRGQGEAFF. CDR3 DNA: TGTGCCACCAGCAGAGCCAACAGGGGGCAGGGTGAAGCTTTCTTT. The rearrangement joins TRBV15 to TRBJ1-1; 9 bases align to TRBD1. V dropped 1 base and J dropped 7; count of bases not matched to a gene: 7. Germline loops: CDR1 LNHNV, CDR2 YYDKDF (reference sequence). CDR3 length: 15 residues.

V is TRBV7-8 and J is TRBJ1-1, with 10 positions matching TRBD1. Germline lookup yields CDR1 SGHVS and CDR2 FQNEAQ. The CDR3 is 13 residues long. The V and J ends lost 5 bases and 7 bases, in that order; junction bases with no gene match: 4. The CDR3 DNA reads TGTGCCAGCAGCCCAGACAGGGGGCTTGAAGCTTTCTTT. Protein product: CASSPDRGLEAFF.

The CDR3 DNA sequence: TGTGCCAGCAGCGTGACGGCGGGGGTACAAGAGACCCAGTACTTC. Translated, it gives CASSVTAGVQETQYF. This chain connects TRBV9 to TRBJ2-5, with 7 nucleotides matching TRBD2. The germline V gene has CDR1 SGDLS and CDR2 YYNGEE. The CDR3 sequence is 15 residues long. V lost 2 bases to trimming and J lost 2 bases; unmatched junction nucleotides: 6.

CDR3 nucleotide sequence: TGCGCCAGCAGCCCCGGGACAGGGGGCCATGGCTACACCTTC. Encoded protein: CASSPGTGGHGYTF. This chain uses TRBV5-1 with TRBJ1-2; 12 bases line up with TRBD1. V shed 4 bases, J shed 6 bases, and the junction held 4 bases outside the gene matches. This CDR3 region has 14 residues. CDR1 SGHRS and CDR2 YFSETQ come from the germline V gene.

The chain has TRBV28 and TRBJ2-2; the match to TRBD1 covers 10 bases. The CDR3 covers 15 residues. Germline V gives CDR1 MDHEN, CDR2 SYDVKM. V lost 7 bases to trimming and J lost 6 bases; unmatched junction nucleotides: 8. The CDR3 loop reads CASKGGTGDAGELFF. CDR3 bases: TGTGCCAGCAAGGGCGGGACAGGGGATGCCGGGGAGCTGTTTTTT. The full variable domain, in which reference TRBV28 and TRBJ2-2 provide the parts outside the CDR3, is DVKVTQSSRYLVKRTGEKVFLECVQDMDHENMFWYRQDPGLGLRLIYFSYDVKMKEKGDIPEGYSVSREKKERFSLILESASTNQTSMYLCASKGGTGDAGELFFGEGSRLTVL.

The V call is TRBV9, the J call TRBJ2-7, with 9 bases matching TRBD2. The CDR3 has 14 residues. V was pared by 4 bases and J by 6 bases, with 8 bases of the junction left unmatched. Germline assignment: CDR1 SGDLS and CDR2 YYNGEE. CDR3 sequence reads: CASSSSGLASEQYF. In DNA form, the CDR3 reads TGTGCCAGCAGCTCCTCGGGACTAGCCTCCGAGCAGTACTTC.

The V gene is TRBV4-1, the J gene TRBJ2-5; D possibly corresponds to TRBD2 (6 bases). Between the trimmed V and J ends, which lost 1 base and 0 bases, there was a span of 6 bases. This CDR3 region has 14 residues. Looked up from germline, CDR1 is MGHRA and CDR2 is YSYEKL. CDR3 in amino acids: CASSQGTNQETQYF. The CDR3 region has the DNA TGCGCCAGCAGCCAAGGGACTAACCAAGAGACCCAGTACTTC.